The 26 T cell receptor beta chains given below trace back to one sample, sequenced in a study of T cells expressing NK-cell markers. TCRdb reanalyzed the 5' RACE reads and collapses them to one entry per CDR3 protein, without DNA. Its clone listing holds about 440,000 distinct CDR3 sequences. The source material was blood T cells: a sorted CD56 or NKG2C T cell subset, CD4+ or CD8+ T cells, or bulk PBMC T cells (not recorded which). The source is a woman aged 18 to 75 in good health.

The CDR3 sequence: CASTREVVANTEAFF. The rearrangement joins TRBV7-2 to TRBJ1-1. Germline V gene data show CDR1 as SGHTA and CDR2 as FQGNSA. The CDR3 sequence is 15 residues long.

This CDR3 reads CASSLGVQGPGNEQFF. The V gene is TRBV7-9, the J gene TRBJ2-1; TCRdb gives TRBD2 as the D gene, but with no DNA this cannot be confirmed. CDR1 and CDR2 (germline): SEHNR, FQNEAQ (reference sequence). CDR3 size: 16 residues.

V gene TRBV7-2 combines with J gene TRBJ2-7; TCRdb's D call of TRBD1 is untestable without DNA. This CDR3 is built from 16 residues. Germline CDR1 SGHTA, CDR2 FQGNSA. The CDR3: CASSPMGRDGHYEQYF.

V is TRBV5-1 and J is TRBJ2-7. The germline V gene encodes CDR1 SGHRS and CDR2 YFSETQ. CDR3 length equals 13 residues. The CDR3 region is CASSLPPGNEQYF.

This sequence joins TRBV28 and TRBJ1-4; the D call from TCRdb, TRBD1, cannot be confirmed without DNA. Germline assignment: CDR1 MDHEN and CDR2 SYDVKM. This CDR3 is built from 16 residues. The CDR3 loop is CASRPIRQGLGEKLFF.

V gene TRBV12-3 or TRBV12-4 combines with J gene TRBJ2-7; TCRdb gives TRBD1 as the D gene, but with no DNA this cannot be confirmed. The CDR3 has 13 residues. The CDR3 loop reads CASSPVASYEQYF.

The genes are TRBV20-1 and TRBJ2-2; the D call from TCRdb, TRBD1, cannot be confirmed without DNA. The length of the CDR3 is 14 residues. Germline values: CDR1 DFQATT, CDR2 SNEGSKA (reference sequence). CDR3 amino acids: CSVPDRAVSGELFF.

The chain employs TRBV7-3 and TRBJ2-5. In germline, CDR1 is SGHTA, CDR2 FQGTGA. CDR3 length equals 14 residues. The CDR3 region is CASSPGSTKETQYF.

The chain carries TRBV4-2 and TRBJ2-5. The germline gives CDR1 LGHNA, CDR2 YNFKEQ. CDR3 size: 13 residues. CDR3 sequence reads: CASSQGESRTQYF.

V usage is TRBV5-4 and J usage is TRBJ2-2. The CDR3 spans 14 residues. Germline-derived CDR1 and CDR2 are SGHNT and YYREEE (reference sequence). This CDR3 is CASSFPTNTGELFF.

The chain uses TRBV5-1 and TRBJ1-1; the D call of TRBD1 rests on TCRdb alone, since no DNA is present to check it. The CDR3 is 13 amino acids. Per germline, CDR1 SGHRS and CDR2 YFSETQ. Here the CDR3 reads CASSTRTGEEAFF.

This chain links TRBV12-3 or TRBV12-4 with TRBJ2-5. The CDR3 covers 13 residues. CDR3 residues: CASSFGTGETQYF.

The chain employs TRBV4-3 and TRBJ1-2. Germline V gene lookup returns CDR1 LGHNA and CDR2 YSLEER. CDR3 length equals 15 residues. The CDR3 sequence is CASSQDQMGSGGYTF.

This chain links TRBV18 with TRBJ1-1. The germline V gene has CDR1 KGHSH and CDR2 LQKENI. CDR3 length: 13 residues. The CDR3 sequence is CASSPRGGTEAFF.

The chain carries TRBV20-1 and TRBJ1-4. The CDR3 covers 15 residues. CDR1 is DFQATT and CDR2 is SNEGSKA in the germline V gene (reference sequence). CDR3 sequence reads: CSARDLGGRNEKLFF.

The CDR3 protein is CAWIDRANTEAFF. The chain carries TRBV30 and TRBJ1-1. The CDR3 is 13 residues long. CDR1 and CDR2 (germline): GTSNPN, SVGIG (reference sequence).

This chain joins TRBV20-1 and TRBJ1-4; TCRdb returns TRBD1, unconfirmable since there is no DNA. The germline V gene has CDR1 DFQATT and CDR2 SNEGSKA (reference sequence). The CDR3 totals 17 residues. The CDR3: CSAPGSGPGATNEKLFF.

The chain couples TRBV3-1 to TRBJ1-1; TCRdb calls TRBD1, which cannot be checked without DNA. The CDR3 runs 14 residues. The V gene's germline CDR1 is LGHDT and CDR2 YNNKEL (reference sequence). CDR3 loop: CASSHYQRGTEAFF.

The rearrangement uses TRBV20-1 and TRBJ1-6; TCRdb designates TRBD1, a call that cannot be tested without DNA. The CDR3 has 16 amino acids. Germline V gene data show CDR1 as DFQATT and CDR2 as SNEGSKA (reference sequence). The chain's CDR3 is CSAKDRDRQYNSPLHF.

The chain uses TRBV12-3 or TRBV12-4 and TRBJ1-3. This CDR3 spans 13 amino acids. Here the CDR3 reads CASSSLGKNTIYF.

The V gene is TRBV29-1, the J gene TRBJ2-2; the TCRdb call, TRBD2, lacks DNA for checking. Germline CDR1 and CDR2: SQVTM and ANQGSEA. The CDR3 has 11 residues. The CDR3 spells CSGRATGELFF.

J is TRBJ2-5 and V is TRBV11-2. Germline-derived CDR1 and CDR2 are SGHAT and FQNNGV. The CDR3 extends over 14 amino acids. CDR3 in amino acids: CASSSPARRETQYF.

J is TRBJ1-1 and V is TRBV11-2; the D call from TCRdb, TRBD1, cannot be confirmed without DNA. This CDR3 region has 14 residues. CDR1 and CDR2 (germline): SGHAT, FQNNGV. The CDR3 is CASSLGGATPEAFF.

V is TRBV20-1 and J is TRBJ2-1. The CDR3 has 16 residues. The germline CDR1 and CDR2 sequences are DFQATT and SNEGSKA (reference sequence). The CDR3 loop is CSATQVLPDSYNEQFF.

V usage is TRBV5-6 and J usage is TRBJ2-7; TCRdb designates TRBD1, a call that cannot be tested without DNA. CDR3 length equals 14 residues. Looked up from germline, CDR1 is SGHDT and CDR2 is YYEEEE. CDR3 sequence: CASSAGQGRDEQYF.

The V gene is TRBV9, the J gene TRBJ2-7; absent DNA, TCRdb's TRBD2 call cannot be checked. The CDR3 is 15 amino acids. CDR1 SGDLS and CDR2 YYNGEE come from the germline V gene. CDR3 sequence: CASSPGGSPSYEQYF.